The present T cell receptor (beta chain) was sequenced within a study of blood T cell repertoires in COVID-19. The overall study: The cDNA or gDNA used as material had been derived from T cells, B-cell-depleted T cells, or PBMCs.

Trimming shortened V by 6 bases and J by 1 base, and 11 bases separated the two germline ends. From germline, CDR1 is SQVTM and CDR2 ANQGSEA. This CDR3 is built from 13 residues. Repertoires were generated with immunoSEQ multiplex PCR, while TCRdb's copy carries only in-frame clones and drops some. The sample has roughly 290,000 clones, 90% seen once; the top ten hold about 1.7%. In assigning cohorts, the study relied on participant-reported clinical history. The chain employs TRBV29-1 and TRBJ2-3, with TRBD1 as a possible D gene (6 bases). Sequencing input: PBMCs or T cells enriched from blood (not recorded which). This clonotype was sampled from a woman younger than 30 with acute COVID-19. DNA for the CDR3: TGCAGCGTCGAGGGACACCGCACAGATACGCAGTATTTT. It codes for CSVEGHRTDTQYF.